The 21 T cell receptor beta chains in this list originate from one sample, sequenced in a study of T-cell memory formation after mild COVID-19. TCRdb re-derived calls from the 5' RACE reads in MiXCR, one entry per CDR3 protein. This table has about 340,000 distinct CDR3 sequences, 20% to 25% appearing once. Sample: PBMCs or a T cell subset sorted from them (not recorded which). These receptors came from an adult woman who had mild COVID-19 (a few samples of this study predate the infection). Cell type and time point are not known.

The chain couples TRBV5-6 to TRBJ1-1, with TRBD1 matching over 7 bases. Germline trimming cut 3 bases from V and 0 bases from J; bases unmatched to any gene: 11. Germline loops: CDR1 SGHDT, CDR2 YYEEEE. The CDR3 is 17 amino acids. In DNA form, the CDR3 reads TGTGCCAGCAGCTCAACAGGGGTCCCGCCGATGAACACTGAAGCTTTCTTT. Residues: CASSSTGVPPMNTEAFF.

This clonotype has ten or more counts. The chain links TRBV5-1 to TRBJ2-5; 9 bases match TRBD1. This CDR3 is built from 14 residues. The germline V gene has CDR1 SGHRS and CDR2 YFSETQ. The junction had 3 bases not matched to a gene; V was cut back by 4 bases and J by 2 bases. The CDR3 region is CASSVGQGQETQYF. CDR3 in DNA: TGCGCCAGCAGCGTGGGACAGGGACAAGAGACCCAGTACTTC. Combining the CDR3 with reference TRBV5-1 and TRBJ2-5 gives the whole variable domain KAGVTQTPRYLIKTRGQQVTLSCSPISGHRSVSWYQQTPGQGLQFLFEYFSETQRNKGNFPGRFSGRQFSNSRSEMNVSTLELGDSALYLCASSVGQGQETQYFGPGTRLLVL.

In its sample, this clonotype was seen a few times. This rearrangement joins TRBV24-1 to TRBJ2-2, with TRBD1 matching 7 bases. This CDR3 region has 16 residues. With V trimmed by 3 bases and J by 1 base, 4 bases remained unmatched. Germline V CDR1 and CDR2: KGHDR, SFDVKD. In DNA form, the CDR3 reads TGTGCCACCAGTGATCCCGGGACAGAGAACACCGGGGAGCTGTTTTTT. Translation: CATSDPGTENTGELFF.

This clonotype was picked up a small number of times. The CDR3 protein is CSASSGGVRNEQFF. CDR3 nucleotides: TGCAGTGCTAGTAGCGGGGGGGTGAGGAATGAGCAGTTCTTC. This chain joins TRBV20-1 and TRBJ2-1; TRBD2 matches 11 bases. Germline CDR1 and CDR2: DFQATT and SNEGSKA (reference sequence). The CDR3 is made up of 14 amino acids. V was clipped by 3 bases and J by 7 bases; unmatched bases: 5.

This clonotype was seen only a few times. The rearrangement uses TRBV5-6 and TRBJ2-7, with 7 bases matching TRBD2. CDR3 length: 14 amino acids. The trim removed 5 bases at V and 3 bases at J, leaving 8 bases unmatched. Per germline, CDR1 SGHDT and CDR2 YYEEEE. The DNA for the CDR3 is TGTGCCAGCAGACGGGCCGGCGGGGGCTACGAGCAGTACTTC. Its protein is CASRRAGGGYEQYF.

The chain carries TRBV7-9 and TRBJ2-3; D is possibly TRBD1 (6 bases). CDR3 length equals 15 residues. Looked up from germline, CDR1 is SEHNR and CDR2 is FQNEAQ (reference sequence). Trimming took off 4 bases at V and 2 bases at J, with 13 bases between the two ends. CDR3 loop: CASSSGQPITDTQYF. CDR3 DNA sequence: TGTGCCAGCAGCTCAGGACAGCCCATCACAGATACGCAGTATTTT.

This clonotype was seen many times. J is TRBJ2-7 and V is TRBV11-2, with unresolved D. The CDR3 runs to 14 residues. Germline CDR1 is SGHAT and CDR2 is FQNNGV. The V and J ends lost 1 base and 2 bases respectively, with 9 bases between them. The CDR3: CASSLVSAPYEQYF. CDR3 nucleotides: TGTGCCAGCAGCTTAGTGTCGGCACCCTACGAGCAGTACTTC.

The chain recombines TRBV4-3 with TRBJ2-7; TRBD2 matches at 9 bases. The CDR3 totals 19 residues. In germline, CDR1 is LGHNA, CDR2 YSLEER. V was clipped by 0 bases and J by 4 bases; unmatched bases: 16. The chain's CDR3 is CASSQDAQRPSGALYEQYF. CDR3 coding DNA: TGCGCCAGCAGCCAAGATGCACAGCGACCTAGCGGGGCTCTTTACGAGCAGTACTTC.

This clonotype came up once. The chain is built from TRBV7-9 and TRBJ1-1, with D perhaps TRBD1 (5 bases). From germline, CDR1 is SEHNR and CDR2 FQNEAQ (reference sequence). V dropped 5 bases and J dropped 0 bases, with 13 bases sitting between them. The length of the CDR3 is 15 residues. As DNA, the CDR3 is TGTGCCAGCAGCGGAGGGGACGACATGAACACTGAAGCTTTCTTT. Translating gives CASSGGDDMNTEAFF. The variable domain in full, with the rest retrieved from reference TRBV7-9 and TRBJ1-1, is DTGVSQNPRHKITKRGQNVTFRCDPISEHNRLYWYRQTLGQGPEFLTYFQNEAQLEKSRLLSDRFSAERPKGSFSTLEIQRTEQGDSAMYLCASSGGDDMNTEAFFGQGTRLTVV.

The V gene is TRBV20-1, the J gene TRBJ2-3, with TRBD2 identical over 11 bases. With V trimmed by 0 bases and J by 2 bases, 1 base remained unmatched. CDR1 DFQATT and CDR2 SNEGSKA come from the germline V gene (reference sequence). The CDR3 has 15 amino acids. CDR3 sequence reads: CSAREGLAVTDTQYF. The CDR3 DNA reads TGCAGTGCTAGAGAGGGACTAGCGGTCACAGATACGCAGTATTTT.

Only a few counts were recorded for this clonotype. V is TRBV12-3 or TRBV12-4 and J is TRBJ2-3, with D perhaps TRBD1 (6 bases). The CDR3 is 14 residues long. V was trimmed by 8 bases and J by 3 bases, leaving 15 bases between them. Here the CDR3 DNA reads TGTGCCAGCGGGGGCAGGGTGGGAACAGATACGCAGTATTTT. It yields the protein CASGGRVGTDTQYF.

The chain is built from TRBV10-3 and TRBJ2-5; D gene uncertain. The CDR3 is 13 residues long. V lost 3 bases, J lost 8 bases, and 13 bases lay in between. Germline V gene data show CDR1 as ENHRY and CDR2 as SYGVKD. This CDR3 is CAISESAPGTQYF. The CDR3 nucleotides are TGTGCCATCAGTGAATCTGCCCCGGGTACCCAGTACTTC.

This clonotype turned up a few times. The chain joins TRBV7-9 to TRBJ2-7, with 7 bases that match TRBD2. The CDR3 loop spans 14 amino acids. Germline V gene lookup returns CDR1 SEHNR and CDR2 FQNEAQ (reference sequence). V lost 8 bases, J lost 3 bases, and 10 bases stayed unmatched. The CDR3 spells CASAGLAALYEQYF. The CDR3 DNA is TGTGCCAGCGCGGGTCTAGCGGCGCTCTACGAGCAGTACTTC.

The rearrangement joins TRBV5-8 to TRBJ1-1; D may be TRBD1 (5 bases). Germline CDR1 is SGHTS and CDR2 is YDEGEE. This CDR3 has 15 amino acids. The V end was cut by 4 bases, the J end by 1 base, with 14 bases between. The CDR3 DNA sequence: TGTGCCAGCAGCCCCTCCAGGGCCCAGAACACTGAAGCTTTCTTT. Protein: CASSPSRAQNTEAFF.

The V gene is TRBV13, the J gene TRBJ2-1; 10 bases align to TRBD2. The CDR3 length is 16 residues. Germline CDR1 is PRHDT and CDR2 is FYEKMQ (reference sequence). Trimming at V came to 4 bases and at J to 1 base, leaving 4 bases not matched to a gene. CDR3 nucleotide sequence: TGTGCCAGCAGCTCATTAGCGGGGGGTTCCTACAATGAGCAGTTCTTC. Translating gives CASSSLAGGSYNEQFF. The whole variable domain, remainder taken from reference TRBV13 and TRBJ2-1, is AAGVIQSPRHLIKEKRETATLKCYPIPRHDTVYWYQQGPGQDPQFLISFYEKMQSDKGSIPDRFSAQQFSDYHSELNMSSLELGDSALYFCASSSLAGGSYNEQFFGPGTRLTVL.

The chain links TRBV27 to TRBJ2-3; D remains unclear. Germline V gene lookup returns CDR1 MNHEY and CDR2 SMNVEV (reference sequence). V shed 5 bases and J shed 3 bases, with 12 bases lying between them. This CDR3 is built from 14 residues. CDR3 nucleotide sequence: TGTGCCAGCAGTACCCTATTTAAGACAGATACGCAGTATTTT. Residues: CASSTLFKTDTQYF.

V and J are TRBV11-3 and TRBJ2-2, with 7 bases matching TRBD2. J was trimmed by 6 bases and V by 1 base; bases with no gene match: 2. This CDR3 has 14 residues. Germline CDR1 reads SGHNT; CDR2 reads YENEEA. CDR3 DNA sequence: TGTGCCAGCAGCTTAGGGGAGGGCCCCGGGGAGCTGTTTTTT. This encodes CASSLGEGPGELFF.

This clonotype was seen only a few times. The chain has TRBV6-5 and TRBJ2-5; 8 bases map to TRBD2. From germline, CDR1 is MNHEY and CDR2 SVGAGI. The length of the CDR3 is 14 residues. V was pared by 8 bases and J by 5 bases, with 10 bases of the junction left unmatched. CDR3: CASARSGSDETQYF. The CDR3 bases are TGTGCCAGCGCTAGAAGCGGGAGTGATGAGACCCAGTACTTC.

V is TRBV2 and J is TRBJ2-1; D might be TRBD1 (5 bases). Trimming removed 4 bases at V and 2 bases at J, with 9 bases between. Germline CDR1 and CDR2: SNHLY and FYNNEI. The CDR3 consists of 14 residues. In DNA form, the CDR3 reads TGTGCCAGCAGTGTGCAGGGTACCTACAATGAGCAGTTCTTC. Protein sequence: CASSVQGTYNEQFF.

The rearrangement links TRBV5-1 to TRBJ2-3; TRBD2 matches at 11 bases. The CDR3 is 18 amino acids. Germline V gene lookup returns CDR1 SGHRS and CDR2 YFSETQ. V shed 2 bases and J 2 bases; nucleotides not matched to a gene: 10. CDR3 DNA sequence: TGCGCCAGCAGCTTCTCTAGCGGGGGGACTCCCATCACAGATACGCAGTATTTT. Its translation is CASSFSSGGTPITDTQYF.

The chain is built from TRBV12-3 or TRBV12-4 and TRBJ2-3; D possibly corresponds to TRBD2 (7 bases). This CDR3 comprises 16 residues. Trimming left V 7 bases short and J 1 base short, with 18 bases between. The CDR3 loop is CASKGGYLAGTDTQYF. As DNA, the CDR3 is TGTGCCAGCAAGGGGGGGTATTTGGCGGGCACAGATACGCAGTATTTT.